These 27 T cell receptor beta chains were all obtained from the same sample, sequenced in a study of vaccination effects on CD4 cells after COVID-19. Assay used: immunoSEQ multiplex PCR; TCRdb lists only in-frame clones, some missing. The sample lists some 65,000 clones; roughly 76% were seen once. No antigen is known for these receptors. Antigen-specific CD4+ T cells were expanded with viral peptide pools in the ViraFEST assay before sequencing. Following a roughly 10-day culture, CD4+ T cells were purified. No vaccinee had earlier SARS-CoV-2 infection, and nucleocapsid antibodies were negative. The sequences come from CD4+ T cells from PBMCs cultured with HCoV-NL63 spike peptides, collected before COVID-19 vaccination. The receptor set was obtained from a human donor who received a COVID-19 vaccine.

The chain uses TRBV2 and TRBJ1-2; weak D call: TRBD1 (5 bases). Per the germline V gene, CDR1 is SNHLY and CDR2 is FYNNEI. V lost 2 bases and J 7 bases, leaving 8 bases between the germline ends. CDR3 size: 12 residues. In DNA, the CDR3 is TGTGCCAGCAGTGAACGGGACTTTGGCTACACCTTC. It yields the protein CASSERDFGYTF. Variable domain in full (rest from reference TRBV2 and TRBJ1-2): EPEVTQTPSHQVTQMGQEVILRCVPISNHLYFYWYRQILGQKVEFLVSFYNNEISEKSEIFDDQFSVERPDGSNFTLKIRSTKLEDSAMYFCASSERDFGYTFGSGTRLTVV.

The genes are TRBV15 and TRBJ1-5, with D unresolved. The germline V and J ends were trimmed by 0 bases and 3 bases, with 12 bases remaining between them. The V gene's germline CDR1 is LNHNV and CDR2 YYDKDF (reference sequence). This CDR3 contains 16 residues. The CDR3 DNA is TGTGCCACCAGCAGAGATCACGCGGGGATCAATCAGCCCCAGCATTTT. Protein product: CATSRDHAGINQPQHF.

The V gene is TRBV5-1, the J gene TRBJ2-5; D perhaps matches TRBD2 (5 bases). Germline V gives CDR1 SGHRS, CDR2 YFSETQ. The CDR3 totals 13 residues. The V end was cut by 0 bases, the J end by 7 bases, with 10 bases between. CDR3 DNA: TGCGCCAGCAGCTTGGACAGAGAGGGGACCCAGTACTTC. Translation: CASSLDREGTQYF.

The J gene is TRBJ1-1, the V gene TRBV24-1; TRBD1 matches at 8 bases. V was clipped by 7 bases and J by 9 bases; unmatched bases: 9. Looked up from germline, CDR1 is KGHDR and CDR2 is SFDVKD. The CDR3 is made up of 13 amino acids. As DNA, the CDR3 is TGTGCCACCAGCGCCGGGACAGGCATAAAAGCTTTCTTT. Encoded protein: CATSAGTGIKAFF.

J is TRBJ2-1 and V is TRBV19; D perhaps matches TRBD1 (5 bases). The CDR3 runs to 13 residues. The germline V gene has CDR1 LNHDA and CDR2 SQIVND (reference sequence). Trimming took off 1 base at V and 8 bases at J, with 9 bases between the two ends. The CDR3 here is CASSIGRADEQFF. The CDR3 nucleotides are TGTGCCAGTAGTATAGGCAGGGCTGATGAGCAGTTCTTC.

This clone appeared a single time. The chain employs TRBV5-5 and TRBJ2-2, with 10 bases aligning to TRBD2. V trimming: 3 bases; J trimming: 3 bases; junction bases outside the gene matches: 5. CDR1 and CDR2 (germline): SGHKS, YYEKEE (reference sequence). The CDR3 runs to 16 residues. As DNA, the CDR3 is TGTGCCAGCAGCTGGGCTAGCGGGGGAGACACCGGGGAGCTGTTTTTT. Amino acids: CASSWASGGDTGELFF.

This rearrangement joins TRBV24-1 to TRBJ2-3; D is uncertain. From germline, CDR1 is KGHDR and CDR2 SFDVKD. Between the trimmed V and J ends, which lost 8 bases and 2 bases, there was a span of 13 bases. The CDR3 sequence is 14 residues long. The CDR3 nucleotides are TGTGCCACCACTAAGGGCAGCAACACAGATACGCAGTATTTT. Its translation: CATTKGSNTDTQYF.

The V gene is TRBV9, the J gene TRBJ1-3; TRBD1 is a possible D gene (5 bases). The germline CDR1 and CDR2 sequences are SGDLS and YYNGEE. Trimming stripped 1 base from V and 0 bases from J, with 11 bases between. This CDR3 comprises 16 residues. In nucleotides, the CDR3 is TGTGCCAGCAGCGTAATAGGGGACGGCTCTGGAAACACCATATATTTT. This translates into CASSVIGDGSGNTIYF. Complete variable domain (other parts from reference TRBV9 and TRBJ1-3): DSGVTQTPKHLITATGQRVTLRCSPRSGDLSVYWYQQSLDQGLQFLIQYYNGEERAKGNILERFSAQQFPDLHSELNLSSLELGDSALYFCASSVIGDGSGNTIYFGEGSWLTVV.

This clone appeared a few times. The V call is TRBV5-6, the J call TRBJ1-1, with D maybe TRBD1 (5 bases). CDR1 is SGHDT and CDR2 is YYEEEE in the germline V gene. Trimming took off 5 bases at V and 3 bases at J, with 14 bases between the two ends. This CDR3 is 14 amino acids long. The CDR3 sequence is CASRWGEGDTEAFF. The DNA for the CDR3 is TGTGCCAGCAGATGGGGGGAGGGAGACACTGAAGCTTTCTTT.

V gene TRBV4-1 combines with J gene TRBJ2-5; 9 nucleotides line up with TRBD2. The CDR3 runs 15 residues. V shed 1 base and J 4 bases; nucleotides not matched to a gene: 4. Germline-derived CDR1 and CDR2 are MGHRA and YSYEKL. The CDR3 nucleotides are TGCGCCAGCAGCCAAGGGCTAGCGGGGAGAGAGACCCAGTACTTC. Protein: CASSQGLAGRETQYF.

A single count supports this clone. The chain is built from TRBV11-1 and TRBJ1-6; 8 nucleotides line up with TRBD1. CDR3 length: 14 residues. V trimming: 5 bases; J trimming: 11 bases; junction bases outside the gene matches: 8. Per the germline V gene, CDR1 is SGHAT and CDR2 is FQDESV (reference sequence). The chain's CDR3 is CASSLGQGATPLHF. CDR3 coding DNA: TGTGCCAGCAGCCTCGGACAGGGAGCGACACCCCTCCACTTT.

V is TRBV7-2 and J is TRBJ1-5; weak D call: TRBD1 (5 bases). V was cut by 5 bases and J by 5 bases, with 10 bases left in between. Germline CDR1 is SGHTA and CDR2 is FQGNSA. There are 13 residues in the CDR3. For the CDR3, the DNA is TGTGCCAGCAGCCCCCGAGGGGATCAGCCCCAGCATTTT. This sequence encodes CASSPRGDQPQHF.

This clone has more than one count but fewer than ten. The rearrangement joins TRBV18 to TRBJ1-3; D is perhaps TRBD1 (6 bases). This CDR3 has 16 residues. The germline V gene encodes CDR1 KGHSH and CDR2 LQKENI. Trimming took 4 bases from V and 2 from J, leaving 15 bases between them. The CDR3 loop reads CASSLQQGRTGNTIYF. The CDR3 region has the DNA TGTGCCAGCTCACTTCAACAGGGACGAACTGGAAACACCATATATTTT.

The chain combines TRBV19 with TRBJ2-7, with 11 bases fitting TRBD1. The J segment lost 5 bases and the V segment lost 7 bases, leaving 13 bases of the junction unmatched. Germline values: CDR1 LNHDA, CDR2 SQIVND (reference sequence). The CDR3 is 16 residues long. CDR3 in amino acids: CASTLRGGQGVHEQYV. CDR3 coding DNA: TGTGCCAGTACACTCCGCGGGGGACAGGGGGTACACGAGCAGTACGTC.

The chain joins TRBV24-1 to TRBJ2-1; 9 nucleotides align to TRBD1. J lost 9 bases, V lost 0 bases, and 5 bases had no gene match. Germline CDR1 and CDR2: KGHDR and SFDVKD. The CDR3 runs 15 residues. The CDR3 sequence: CATSDLGTGNFEQFF. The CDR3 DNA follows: TGTGCCACCAGTGATTTGGGGACAGGGAATTTTGAGCAGTTCTTC.

CDR3 DNA: TGTGCCAGCTCAGGGGACAGGGCGGGTGAAGCTTTCTTT. Translating gives CASSGDRAGEAFF. The chain uses TRBV18 and TRBJ1-1, with TRBD1 matching 9 bases. This CDR3 region has 13 residues. In germline, CDR1 is KGHSH, CDR2 LQKENI. Unmatched junction bases numbered 5, after V lost 5 bases and J lost 7 bases.

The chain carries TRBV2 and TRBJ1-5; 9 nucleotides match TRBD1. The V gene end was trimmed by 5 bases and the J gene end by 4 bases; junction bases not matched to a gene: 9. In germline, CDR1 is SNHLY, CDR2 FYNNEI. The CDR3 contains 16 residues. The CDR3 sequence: CASSPNDRGSNQPQHF. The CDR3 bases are TGTGCCAGCAGTCCTAACGACAGGGGGAGTAATCAGCCCCAGCATTTT.

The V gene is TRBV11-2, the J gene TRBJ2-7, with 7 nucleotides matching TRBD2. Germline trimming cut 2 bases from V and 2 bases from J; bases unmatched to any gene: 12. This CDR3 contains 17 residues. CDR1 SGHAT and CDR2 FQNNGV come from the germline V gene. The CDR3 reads CASSLLRGNYRTYEQYV. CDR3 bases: TGTGCCAGCAGCTTACTGCGGGGGAATTATAGGACCTACGAGCAGTACGTC.

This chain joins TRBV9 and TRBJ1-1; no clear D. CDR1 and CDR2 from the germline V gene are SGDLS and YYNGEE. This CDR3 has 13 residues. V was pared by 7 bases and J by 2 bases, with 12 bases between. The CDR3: CASSAGGNTEAFF. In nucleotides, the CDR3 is TGTGCCAGCTCGGCAGGAGGAAACACTGAAGCTTTCTTT.

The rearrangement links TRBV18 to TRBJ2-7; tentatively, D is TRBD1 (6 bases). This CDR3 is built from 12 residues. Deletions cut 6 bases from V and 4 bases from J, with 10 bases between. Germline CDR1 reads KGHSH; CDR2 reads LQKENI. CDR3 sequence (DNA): TGTGCCAGCTCCCAGGACAGATACGAGCAGTACGTC. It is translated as CASSQDRYEQYV.

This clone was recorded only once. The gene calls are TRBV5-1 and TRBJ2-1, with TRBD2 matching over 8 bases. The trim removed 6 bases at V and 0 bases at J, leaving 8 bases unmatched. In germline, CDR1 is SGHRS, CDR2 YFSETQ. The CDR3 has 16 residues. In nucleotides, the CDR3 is TGCGCCAGCACCCCAGGGCGGGGGGACTCCTACAATGAGCAGTTCTTC. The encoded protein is CASTPGRGDSYNEQFF.

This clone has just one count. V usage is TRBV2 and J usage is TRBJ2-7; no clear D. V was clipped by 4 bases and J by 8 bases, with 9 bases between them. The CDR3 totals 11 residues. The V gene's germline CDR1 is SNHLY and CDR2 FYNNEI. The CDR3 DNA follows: TGTGCCAGCAGTGTTGTTATTCAGCAGTACGTC. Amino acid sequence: CASSVVIQQYV.

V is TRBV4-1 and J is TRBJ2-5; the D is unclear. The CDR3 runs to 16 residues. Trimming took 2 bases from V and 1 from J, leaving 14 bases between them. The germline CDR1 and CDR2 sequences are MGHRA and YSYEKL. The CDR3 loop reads CASSQLNLGFQETQYF. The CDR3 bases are TGCGCCAGCAGCCAATTGAATTTGGGATTCCAAGAGACCCAGTACTTC.

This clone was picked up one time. CDR3 residues: CASSIREGLYGYTF. CDR3 bases: TGTGCCAGTAGTATACGGGAGGGCCTTTATGGCTACACCTTC. The chain couples TRBV19 to TRBJ1-2; D is unresolved. Germline CDR1 and CDR2: LNHDA and SQIVND (reference sequence). Trimming removed 2 bases at V and 5 bases at J, with 12 bases between. The CDR3 covers 14 residues.

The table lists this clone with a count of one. CDR3 sequence reads: CASRSSGQGNQPQHF. In DNA, the CDR3 is TGTGCCAGCAGAAGTTCGGGACAGGGAAATCAGCCCCAGCATTTT. The chain employs TRBV2 and TRBJ1-5; 9 bases match TRBD1. Germline V lookup: CDR1 SNHLY, CDR2 FYNNEI. This CDR3 has 15 residues. The ends lost 6 bases at V and 4 bases at J; junction bases unmatched: 7.

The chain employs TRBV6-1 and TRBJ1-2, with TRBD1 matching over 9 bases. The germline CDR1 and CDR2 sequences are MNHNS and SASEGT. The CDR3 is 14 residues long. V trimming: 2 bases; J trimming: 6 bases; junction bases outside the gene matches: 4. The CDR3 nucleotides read TGTGCCAGCAGTGAAAAGACAGGGGGGCATGGCTACACCTTC. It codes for CASSEKTGGHGYTF.

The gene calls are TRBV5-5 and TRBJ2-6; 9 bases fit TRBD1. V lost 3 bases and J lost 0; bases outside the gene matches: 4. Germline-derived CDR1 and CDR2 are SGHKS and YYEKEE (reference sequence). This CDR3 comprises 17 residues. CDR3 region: CASSWATGGSGANVLTF. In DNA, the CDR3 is TGTGCCAGCAGCTGGGCGACAGGGGGCTCTGGGGCCAACGTCCTGACTTTC.